The sequence of this T cell receptor beta chain was determined in a study of blood T cell repertoires in COVID-19. The CDR3 is 15 amino acids. From germline, CDR1 is SEHNR and CDR2 FQNEAQ (reference sequence). Trimming took off 2 bases at V and 8 bases at J, with 15 bases between the two ends. Measured with immunoSEQ multiplex PCR; TCRdb has only the in-frame clones, and not every one. The sample shows 65,000 to 80,000 clones, 90% of them seen only once. This clone is medium-sized within its sample. The TCR comes from a human donor in a cohort sampled during active COVID-19. Sequenced material: peripheral blood. The rearrangement links TRBV7-9 to TRBJ1-4, with D maybe TRBD1 (5 bases). In DNA, the CDR3 is TGTGCCAGCAGCTTACAGGGATTAGGGGAAGAAAAACTGTTTTTT. Translated: CASSLQGLGEEKLFF.